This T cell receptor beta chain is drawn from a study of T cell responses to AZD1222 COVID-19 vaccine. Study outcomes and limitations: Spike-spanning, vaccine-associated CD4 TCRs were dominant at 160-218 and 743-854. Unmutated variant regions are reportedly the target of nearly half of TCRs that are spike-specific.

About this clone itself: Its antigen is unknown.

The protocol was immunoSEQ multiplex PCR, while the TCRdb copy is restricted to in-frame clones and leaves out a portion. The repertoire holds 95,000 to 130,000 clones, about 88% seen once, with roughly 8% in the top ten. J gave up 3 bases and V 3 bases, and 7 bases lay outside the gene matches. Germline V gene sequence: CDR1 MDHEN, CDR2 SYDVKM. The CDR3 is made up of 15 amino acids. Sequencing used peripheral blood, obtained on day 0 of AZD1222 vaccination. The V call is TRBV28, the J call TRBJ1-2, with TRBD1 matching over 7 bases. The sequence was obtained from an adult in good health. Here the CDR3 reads CASSFTGALDYGYTF. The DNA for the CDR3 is TGTGCCAGCAGTTTTACAGGGGCCCTTGACTATGGCTACACCTTC.